These T cell receptor beta chains were read from a single sample in a study of siplizumab effects on memory and regulatory T cells. Libraries were prepared by immunoSEQ multiplex PCR; TCRdb keeps only in-frame clonotypes and omits some of them. This sample has some 56,000 clones, with just over 95% found just once. The sequenced sample was naive CD8+ T cells sorted from blood. These receptors were collected from a human donor in good health. CDR3s include the opening cysteine and the closing phenylalanine or tryptophan.

CASKGQGEIEQFF	TRBV27	TRBJ2-1	13
CSVVQWTEETQYF	TRBV29-1	TRBJ2-5	13
CASSLKGYQETQYF	TRBV5-1	TRBJ2-5	14
CASSFLDGEKLFF	TRBV13	TRBJ1-4	13
CASSIRDRHYEQYF	TRBV19	TRBJ2-7	14
CASSWGTGGYEQYF	TRBV5-5	TRBJ2-7	14
CSVTSGGSYEQYF	TRBV29-1	TRBJ2-7	13
CASTILAGEGETQYF	TRBV2	TRBJ2-5	15
CASSYSNGYTF	TRBV6-6	TRBJ1-2	11
CAANRGGIPRTDTQYF	TRBV28	TRBJ2-3	16
CASSLGADGNTIYF	TRBV28	TRBJ1-3	14
CASSQDLPSSYEQYF	TRBV14	TRBJ2-7	15
CASSLVGAAYGYTF	TRBV7-8	TRBJ1-2	14
CASSESSVLETQYF	TRBV25-1	TRBJ2-5	14
CASSFGTRGYEQYF	TRBV7-8	TRBJ2-7	14
CASSQELGRGVYNEQFF	TRBV4-1	TRBJ2-1	17
CASSYRDSTYEQYF	TRBV5-6	TRBJ2-7	14
CASSHTQIQYEQYF	TRBV2	TRBJ2-7	14
CASSSAGTATYEQYF	TRBV5-4	TRBJ2-7	15
CATSRGTGKGTEAFF	TRBV15	TRBJ1-1	15
CASSDPSWSTDTQYF	TRBV25-1	TRBJ2-3	15
CASSFRLAGYEQYF	TRBV27	TRBJ2-7	14
CASSFFGPTEAFF	TRBV5-4	TRBJ1-1	13
CASSIDAGVKREQYF	TRBV19	TRBJ2-7	15
CASSQVKTGGIDEQYF	TRBV27	TRBJ2-7	16
CSVAQGGPYEQYF	TRBV29-1	TRBJ2-7	13